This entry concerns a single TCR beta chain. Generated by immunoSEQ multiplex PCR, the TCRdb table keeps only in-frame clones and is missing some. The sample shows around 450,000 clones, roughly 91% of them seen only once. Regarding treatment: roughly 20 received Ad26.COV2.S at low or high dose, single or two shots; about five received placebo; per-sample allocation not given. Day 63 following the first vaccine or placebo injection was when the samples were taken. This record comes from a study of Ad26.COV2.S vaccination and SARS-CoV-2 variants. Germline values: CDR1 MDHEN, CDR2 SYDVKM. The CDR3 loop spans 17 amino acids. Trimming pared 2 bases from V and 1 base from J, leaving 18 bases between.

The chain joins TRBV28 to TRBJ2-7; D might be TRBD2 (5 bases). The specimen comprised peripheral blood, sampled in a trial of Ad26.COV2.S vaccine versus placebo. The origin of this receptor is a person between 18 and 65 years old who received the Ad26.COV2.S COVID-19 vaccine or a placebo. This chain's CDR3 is CASSLEEGLGASYEQYF. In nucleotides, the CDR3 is TGTGCCAGCAGTTTAGAAGAGGGCTTAGGAGCATCCTACGAGCAGTACTTC. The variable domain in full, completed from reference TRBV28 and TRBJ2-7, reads DVKVTQSSRYLVKRTGEKVFLECVQDMDHENMFWYRQDPGLGLRLIYFSYDVKMKEKGDIPEGYSVSREKKERFSLILESASTNQTSMYLCASSLEEGLGASYEQYFGPGTRLTVT.